This T cell receptor (beta chain) originates from a study of shared clonotypes between healthy human individuals. As for this clone: Its antigen is undetermined.

This CDR3 spans 14 amino acids. The germline CDR1 and CDR2 sequences are SGHTA and FQGNSA. The ends lost 5 bases at V and 7 bases at J; junction bases unmatched: 3. Study outcomes and limitations: Sampling used blood alone; tissue repertoires probably differ. A few donors shared 4.5% to 6.5% of their naive CD4 clonotypes.

Donors had no recently reported acute infections or vaccinations and were HIV-negative. The CD4+ fraction was divided into a CD45RA+ naive subset and a CD45RA-negative memory subset. Profiled with immunoSEQ multiplex PCR; TCRdb holds only in-frame clones, not every one. The table has approximately 980,000 clones, more than 75% seen once. The chain links TRBV7-2 to TRBJ1-6; 9 bases line up with TRBD1. Sequencing was carried out using memory CD4+ T cells sorted from blood. The subset was: CD45RA-negative fraction. The TCR originated in a man aged 18 to 30 in good health. The chain's CDR3 is CASSVGTGNSPLHF. For the CDR3, the DNA is TGTGCCAGCAGCGTCGGGACAGGGAATTCACCCCTCCACTTT.